These 5 T cell receptor beta chains were sequenced from one sample in a study of blood T cell repertoires in COVID-19. TCRdb's copy holds only in-frame clones and misses some; the assay was immunoSEQ multiplex PCR. The sample carries 200,000 or so clones, roughly 79% recorded once. The sample was peripheral blood. These receptors all come from a woman aged 80 or older with COVID-19, enrolled during active disease.

The chain carries TRBV4-1 and TRBJ1-1; D may be TRBD1 (6 bases). The CDR3 has 18 residues. Trimming removed 1 base from V and 0 bases from J, with 18 bases in between. Germline values: CDR1 MGHRA, CDR2 YSYEKL. The CDR3 spells CASSQVDRGHSLNTEAFF. Written as DNA, the CDR3 is TGCGCCAGCAGCCAAGTCGACCGGGGACACTCTCTGAACACTGAAGCTTTCTTT.

The rearrangement links TRBV27 to TRBJ1-2; 7 bases align to TRBD1. J lost 2 bases, V lost 5 bases, and 5 bases had no gene match. The germline V gene has CDR1 MNHEY and CDR2 SMNVEV (reference sequence). CDR3 length: 14 amino acids. CDR3 amino acids: CASSPPTGNYGYTF. CDR3 bases: TGTGCCAGCAGTCCACCGACAGGGAACTATGGCTACACCTTC.

The chain uses TRBV27 and TRBJ2-1, with 7 bases fitting TRBD2. The CDR3 runs to 14 residues. The V gene end was trimmed by 6 bases and the J gene end by 7 bases; junction bases not matched to a gene: 9. Per germline, CDR1 MNHEY and CDR2 SMNVEV (reference sequence). The CDR3 sequence: CASRATGLINEQFF. Here the CDR3 DNA reads TGTGCCAGCAGGGCGACGGGACTAATAAATGAGCAGTTCTTC.

This sequence joins TRBV6-5 and TRBJ2-1; 7 nucleotides align to TRBD1. Unmatched junction bases numbered 4, after V lost 4 bases and J lost 1 base. CDR1 and CDR2 (germline): MNHEY, SVGAGI. This CDR3 region has 15 residues. CDR3 bases: TGTGCCAGCAGTTTCTCGGGACAGTCCTACAATGAGCAGTTCTTC. This gives the protein CASSFSGQSYNEQFF.

The V and J genes are TRBV11-3 and TRBJ2-5; perhaps TRBD1 as D (6 bases). CDR3 size: 14 residues. V gave up 4 bases and J gave up 3 bases, with 12 bases separating them. Germline V gene sequence: CDR1 SGHNT, CDR2 YENEEA. The CDR3 bases are TGTGCCAGCAGCTCCTGGACAGTCAAAGAGACCCAGTACTTC. Translating gives CASSSWTVKETQYF.